These 5 T cell receptor beta chains were sequenced from one sample in a study of T cell responses to AZD1222 COVID-19 vaccine. The protocol was immunoSEQ multiplex PCR, while the TCRdb copy is restricted to in-frame clones and leaves out a portion. The sample consists of approximately 140,000 clones, 90% of them appearing once. The sample in question was peripheral blood, obtained on day 0 of AZD1222 vaccination. The receptors come from an adult in good health.

CDR3 protein: CASSLRMGLVQPQHF. DNA for the CDR3: TGTGCCAGCAGCCTCCGTATGGGGCTGGTTCAGCCCCAGCATTTT. The chain couples TRBV5-6 to TRBJ1-5; possibly TRBD1 for D (5 bases). The V gene lost 4 bases and the J gene lost 6 bases, with 17 bases spanning the gap. The V gene's germline CDR1 is SGHDT and CDR2 YYEEEE. The CDR3 consists of 15 residues.

J is TRBJ2-3 and V is TRBV19, with unresolved D. The CDR3 spans 15 residues. The V gene lost 1 base and the J gene lost 0 bases, with 8 bases spanning the gap. Germline V gene data show CDR1 as LNHDA and CDR2 as SQIVND (reference sequence). The CDR3: CASSIGVTSTDTQYF. The CDR3, as DNA: TGTGCCAGTAGTATAGGGGTCACCAGCACAGATACGCAGTATTTT. The full variable domain, its missing parts supplied by reference TRBV19 and TRBJ2-3, is DGGITQSPKYLFRKEGQNVTLSCEQNLNHDAMYWYRQDPGQGLRLIYYSQIVNDFQKGDIAEGYSVSREKKESFPLTVTSAQKNPTAFYLCASSIGVTSTDTQYFGPGTRLTVL.

This clone was counted a few times. Distinct nucleotide sequences in the sample also encode this CDR3. The V call is TRBV5-1, the J call TRBJ2-1; 12 nucleotides match TRBD2. The length of the CDR3 is 15 residues. Germline CDR1 reads SGHRS; CDR2 reads YFSETQ. With V trimmed by 4 bases and J by 3 bases, 2 bases remained unmatched. The CDR3 DNA is TGCGCCAGCAGCCTGACTAGCGGGAGCTACAATGAGCAGTTCTTC. It is translated as CASSLTSGSYNEQFF.

J is TRBJ1-6 and V is TRBV7-3, with 8 bases identical to TRBD1. In germline, CDR1 is SGHTA, CDR2 FQGTGA. J lost 9 bases, V lost 5 bases, and 6 bases had no gene match. CDR3 length equals 14 residues. The CDR3 coding sequence is TGTGCCAGCAGCGCGGACAGGGTGGGTTCACCCCTCCACTTT. The encoded protein is CASSADRVGSPLHF.

CDR3 residues: CASSVGAGRSPQHF. CDR3 coding DNA: TGTGCCAGCAGCGTAGGGGCGGGGCGGTCGCCCCAGCATTTT. The chain combines TRBV9 with TRBJ1-5; the D gene is possibly TRBD1 (5 bases). V lost 0 bases, J lost 9 bases, and 13 bases lay in between. The CDR3 is 14 amino acids. Germline lookup yields CDR1 SGDLS and CDR2 YYNGEE.